Listed here is a single T cell receptor beta chain. The germline gives CDR1 KGHSY, CDR2 FQNENV. The CDR3 consists of 15 residues. Trimming took off 0 bases at V and 3 bases at J, with 11 bases between the two ends. The data belong to a study of graft-versus-host responses after intestinal transplantation. On the study more broadly: Anti-thymocyte globulin induction was given to all recipients, followed by tacrolimus and steroids for three to four years. General study findings and limits: Some patients had graft-donor T cell macrochimerism. In their allografts, the ratios of graft-versus-host to host-versus-graft T cell clones were high. Detection of GvH clones occurred in recipient marrow, and some had their first appearance in ileum or blood.

Data came from immunoSEQ multiplex PCR; TCRdb stores just in-frame clones and leaves some out. The sample records about 23,000 clones, about two fifths being singletons. The culture paired about 200,000 irradiated violet-dye-labeled stimulators with about 200,000 CFSE-labeled responders. Sorting after the reaction isolated proliferating CFSE-low CD3+CD4+ and CD3+CD8+ responders. The chain recombines TRBV16 with TRBJ1-2; the D is unclear. Source: alloreactive CD8+ T cells from a mixed lymphocyte reaction culture, taken before transplantation. Subset defined: CFSE-low proliferating T cells sorted from roughly six-day pre-transplant mixed lymphocyte reaction (GvH or HvG direction). The receptor comes from a human patient who was an organ donor for intestinal transplantation. The CDR3 DNA reads TGTGCCAGCAGCCAATCCACAGTGCCTTACTATGGCTACACCTTC. This translates into CASSQSTVPYYGYTF.